These 8 T cell receptor beta chains originate from one sample sequenced in a study of sequential checkpoint blockade in melanoma (dated by TCRdb to about 2019). Receptor libraries were prepared by the immunoSEQ multiplex PCR assay. TCRdb limited this immuneACCESS table to in-frame rearrangements with V and J called. A share of clones is missing; checked studies link under half to unresolved V genes, and the rest is unexplained. For this sample the table gives about 12,000 clones, of which about a quarter were detected only once. The ten top clones hold roughly a fifth of the sample. The sample's treatment or condition, from its label and the paper: randomized to nivolumab then ipilimumab (arm A) or the reverse (arm B). This sample comprised tumor tissue (inferred from file names), obtained from a patient given nivolumab and ipilimumab in sequence. These receptors were taken from a human donor with melanoma.

The chain recombines TRBV14 with TRBJ2-4; D perhaps matches TRBD2 (6 bases). Germline lookup yields CDR1 SGHDN and CDR2 FVKESK. Deletions cut 6 bases from V and 6 bases from J, with 21 bases between. The CDR3 contains 16 residues. This CDR3 is CASRRSGDGMGNIQYF. The DNA of the CDR3 is TGTGCCAGCAGGCGCTCGGGGGATGGGATGGGAAACATTCAGTACTTC.

V and J are TRBV19 and TRBJ1-1; D remains ambiguous. Trimming removed 3 bases from V and 5 bases from J, with 16 bases in between. CDR3 length: 15 amino acids. Germline V CDR1 and CDR2: LNHDA, SQIVND (reference sequence). The CDR3: CASSIGRLGATEAFF. The DNA for the CDR3 is TGTGCCAGTAGTATCGGACGGCTGGGCGCTACTGAAGCTTTCTTT.

The chain employs TRBV18 and TRBJ1-3, with D uncertain. Trimming stripped 2 bases from V and 0 bases from J, with 8 bases between. The CDR3 sequence is 15 residues long. In germline, CDR1 is KGHSH, CDR2 LQKENI. The CDR3 protein is CASSPTETSGNTIYF. Written as DNA, the CDR3 is TGTGCCAGCTCACCAACAGAGACCTCTGGAAACACCATATATTTT.

The table lists this clone with a few counts. J is TRBJ1-1 and V is TRBV18; TRBD1 matches 7 bases. Trimming removed 1 base from V and 1 base from J; junction bases left unmatched: 0. The CDR3 totals 14 residues. Germline V lookup: CDR1 KGHSH, CDR2 LQKENI. The CDR3 loop reads CASSPRDRNTEAFF. The DNA for the CDR3 is TGTGCCAGCTCACCACGGGACAGGAACACTGAAGCTTTCTTT.

This clone was recorded at least ten times. V gene TRBV6-8 combines with J gene TRBJ2-2, with TRBD2 matching 13 bases. This CDR3 comprises 16 residues. The V gene's germline CDR1 is MNHGY and CDR2 SAAAGT. Trimming removed 6 bases from V and 8 bases from J; junction bases left unmatched: 9. This CDR3 is CASRLTGTSGAGELFF. CDR3 bases: TGTGCCAGCAGACTCACCGGGACTAGCGGGGCTGGGGAGCTGTTTTTT.

The chain has TRBV6-8 and TRBJ2-5, with D maybe TRBD2 (5 bases). This CDR3 has 15 residues. Germline CDR1 and CDR2: MNHGY and SAAAGT. V shed 10 bases and J shed 4 bases, with 22 bases lying between them. CDR3 DNA sequence: TGTGCCATCAGCGTTGAGGGATTCTCAATAGAGACCCAGTACTTC. Translating it yields CAISVEGFSIETQYF.

This clone appeared a few times. The chain combines TRBV11-3 with TRBJ1-4; D gene uncertain. The CDR3 runs 19 residues. Trimming left V 1 base short and J 0 bases short, with 18 bases between. Germline values: CDR1 SGHNT, CDR2 YENEEA. The CDR3 nucleotides are TGTGCCAGCAGCTTAGTTTGGCCGCCGACCAAAGCAACTAATGAAAAACTGTTTTTT. This encodes CASSLVWPPTKATNEKLFF.

Only a few counts were recorded for this clone. The rearrangement links TRBV2 to TRBJ2-2; TRBD2 aligns across 9 bases. CDR1 is SNHLY, CDR2 FYNNEI, per germline. Trimming cost V 6 bases and J 1 base; bases outside gene matches: 0. The length of the CDR3 is 14 residues. CDR3 DNA sequence: TGTGCCAGCAGGACTAGCGGGAACACCGGGGAGCTGTTTTTT. Protein: CASRTSGNTGELFF.